Below, 25 T cell receptor beta chains from the same sample are listed, as sequenced in a study of cytomegalovirus exposure and HLA in healthy donors. The PCR made use of 60 Vbeta and 13 Jbeta primers. The protocol was immunoSEQ multiplex PCR, while the TCRdb copy is restricted to in-frame clones and leaves out a portion. Seen here are some 110,000 clones, just over 75% observed once, and the top ten hold approximately 8%. The sequenced material came from PBMCs. The receptor set was obtained from a man aged 35 to 55 in good health and CMV-seropositive.

This clone was observed once. The chain employs TRBV5-4 and TRBJ2-5; 7 positions match TRBD1. CDR3 length equals 15 residues. Germline-derived CDR1 and CDR2 are SGHNT and YYREEE (reference sequence). Unmatched junction bases numbered 6, after V lost 2 bases and J lost 2 bases. The CDR3 spells CASSLSPGQQETQYF. In nucleotides, the CDR3 is TGTGCCAGCAGCTTATCCCCGGGACAGCAAGAGACCCAGTACTTC.

The rearrangement uses TRBV5-6 and TRBJ2-7; 9 nucleotides match TRBD1. Germline loops: CDR1 SGHDT, CDR2 YYEEEE. V shed 1 base, J shed 3 bases, and the junction held 14 bases outside the gene matches. This CDR3 is 18 amino acids long. CDR3 sequence: CASSLTGDRVWDGYEQYF. CDR3 coding DNA: TGTGCCAGCAGCTTGACAGGGGACAGGGTATGGGACGGCTACGAGCAGTACTTC.

The chain joins TRBV7-9 to TRBJ2-2; D is undetermined. Trimming took 5 bases from V and 4 from J, leaving 11 bases between them. The CDR3 is 14 residues long. The germline CDR1 and CDR2 sequences are SEHNR and FQNEAQ (reference sequence). CDR3 in amino acids: CASSPRLSTGELFF. CDR3 in DNA: TGTGCCAGCAGCCCCCGACTGAGCACCGGGGAGCTGTTTTTT.

The sample holds one count of this clone. The chain carries TRBV5-4 and TRBJ2-1; 13 bases align to TRBD2. This CDR3 contains 16 residues. The V gene's germline CDR1 is SGHNT and CDR2 YYREEE (reference sequence). The junction had 8 bases not matched to a gene; V was cut back by 4 bases and J by 7 bases. CDR3 sequence: CASSRGTSGTENEQFF. The CDR3 region has the DNA TGTGCCAGCAGCCGCGGGACTAGCGGGACCGAAAATGAGCAGTTCTTC.

The chain links TRBV10-2 to TRBJ2-5, with 8 bases identical to TRBD1. V lost 6 bases, J lost 2 bases, and 5 bases stayed unmatched. CDR3 length equals 14 residues. Germline lookup yields CDR1 WSHSY and CDR2 SAAADI. CDR3 in DNA: TGCGCCAGCAGGAGGGACAGGCAACAAGAGACCCAGTACTTC. Translated: CASRRDRQQETQYF.

The CDR3 here is CAIKTRDRGGTEAFF. DNA for the CDR3: TGTGCCATCAAAACCCGGGACAGGGGGGGTACTGAAGCTTTCTTT. V is TRBV10-3 and J is TRBJ1-1; TRBD1 matches at 11 bases. The V gene end was trimmed by 7 bases and the J gene end by 5 bases; junction bases not matched to a gene: 9. The CDR3 extends over 15 amino acids. In germline, CDR1 is ENHRY, CDR2 SYGVKD.

This clone was observed once. The chain links TRBV28 to TRBJ1-1; 7 positions match TRBD1. CDR3 length equals 15 residues. The trim removed 10 bases at V and 4 bases at J, leaving 15 bases unmatched. Germline V gene sequence: CDR1 MDHEN, CDR2 SYDVKM. CDR3 sequence reads: CATHPRGGGGTEAFF. In nucleotides, the CDR3 is TGTGCCACCCATCCCCGAGGGGGCGGAGGCACTGAAGCTTTCTTT.

The chain joins TRBV7-9 to TRBJ2-3; TRBD1 aligns across 8 bases. CDR1 SEHNR and CDR2 FQNEAQ come from the germline V gene (reference sequence). V dropped 5 bases and J dropped 8; count of bases not matched to a gene: 21. The CDR3 covers 18 residues. For the CDR3, the DNA is TGTGCCAGCAGCCAAAAGGGGGGACAGGAAGGGACTTTTGGTACGCAGTATTTT. As protein: CASSQKGGQEGTFGTQYF.

The DNA for the CDR3 is TGTGCCAGCAGACGACTAGATGGGACAGAGACCCAGTACTTC. The encoded protein is CASRRLDGTETQYF. This chain uses TRBV6-5 with TRBJ2-5; TRBD2 might be the D (6 bases). The ends were cut back, 6 bases at V and 4 bases at J, with 15 bases in the middle. The CDR3 runs 14 residues. In germline, CDR1 is MNHEY, CDR2 SVGAGI.

The V gene is TRBV11-2, the J gene TRBJ2-5; D not resolved. The CDR3 is made up of 13 amino acids. Germline CDR1 is SGHAT and CDR2 is FQNNGV. Trimming shortened V by 1 base and J by 3 bases, and 6 bases separated the two germline ends. The CDR3 region is CASSLGEKETQYF. The CDR3 DNA follows: TGTGCCAGCAGCTTAGGCGAGAAAGAGACCCAGTACTTC.

This clone was counted only a few times. The chain uses TRBV7-9 and TRBJ2-7; D not certain. The ends were cut back, 6 bases at V and 2 bases at J, with 11 bases in the middle. Germline-derived CDR1 and CDR2 are SEHNR and FQNEAQ (reference sequence). The CDR3 loop spans 13 amino acids. For the CDR3, the DNA is TGTGCCAGCAGTTCCGACTTAGCCTACGAGCAGTACTTC. Protein: CASSSDLAYEQYF.

The V gene is TRBV18, the J gene TRBJ2-7; 10 bases are shared with TRBD1. This CDR3 is 13 amino acids long. V dropped 6 bases and J dropped 7; count of bases not matched to a gene: 6. The germline V gene encodes CDR1 KGHSH and CDR2 LQKENI. This chain's CDR3 is CASSLGQGVEQYF. CDR3 nucleotide sequence: TGTGCCAGCTCTCTCGGACAGGGGGTTGAGCAGTACTTC. The full variable domain, with the rest looked up from reference TRBV18 and TRBJ2-7, is NAGVMQNPRHLVRRRGQEARLRCSPMKGHSHVYWYRQLPEEGLKFMVYLQKENIIDESGMPKERFSAEFPKEGPSILRIQQVVRGDSAAYFCASSLGQGVEQYFGPGTRLTVT.

The gene calls are TRBV6-5 and TRBJ1-6; D remains unclear. Trimming stripped 3 bases from V and 0 bases from J, with 6 bases between. Germline assignment: CDR1 MNHEY and CDR2 SVGAGI. The CDR3 totals 15 residues. CDR3 nucleotides: TGTGCCAGCAGTTATACAAGCTCCTATAATTCACCCCTCCACTTT. It translates to CASSYTSSYNSPLHF.

The V call is TRBV12-5, the J call TRBJ2-7, with a weak D call TRBD1 (5 bases). The germline gives CDR1 LGHNT, CDR2 FRNRAP. With 0 bases removed from V and 1 base from J, the gap between germline ends came to 22 bases. The CDR3 has 19 amino acids. The CDR3 loop reads CASGLVRGGPMGKSYEQYF. Here the CDR3 DNA reads TGTGCTAGTGGTTTGGTAAGGGGCGGCCCGATGGGCAAATCCTACGAGCAGTACTTC.

This clone has more than one count but fewer than ten. An end of the junction does not agree with germline; a read error may underlie this. The genes are TRBV6-4 and TRBJ2-6, with TRBD1 matching 7 bases. Per germline, CDR1 MRHNA and CDR2 SNTAGT. The CDR3 extends over 20 amino acids. CDR3 amino acids: CASTRRDSQSTTSGANGLTF. The CDR3 DNA sequence: TGTGCCAGCACCCGCCGGGACAGCCAATCTACAACCTCTGGGGCCAACGGCCTGACTTTC.

V and J are TRBV7-3 and TRBJ2-3, with 7 bases fitting TRBD2. The CDR3 is 14 amino acids. Trimming at V came to 4 bases and at J to 4 bases, leaving 5 bases not matched to a gene. Germline V gene sequence: CDR1 SGHTA, CDR2 FQGTGA. CDR3 nucleotides: TGTGCCAGCAGCTCCGGCGGGGGTGCAGATACGCAGTATTTT. It yields the protein CASSSGGGADTQYF.

This CDR3 is CASSSQSQGEQYF. The CDR3 DNA reads as TGTGCCAGTAGTAGCCAGTCCCAGGGCGAGCAGTACTTC. The chain recombines TRBV19 with TRBJ2-7, with D tentatively TRBD1 (5 bases). The CDR3 totals 13 residues. Germline V gene lookup returns CDR1 LNHDA and CDR2 SQIVND (reference sequence). Deletions cut 4 bases from V and 6 bases from J, with 13 bases between.

The chain employs TRBV4-3 and TRBJ2-7, with 9 positions matching TRBD2. The junction had 9 bases not matched to a gene; V was cut back by 0 bases and J by 6 bases. This CDR3 has 16 amino acids. The germline gives CDR1 LGHNA, CDR2 YSLEER. In nucleotides, the CDR3 is TGCGCCAGCAGCCAAGACATCGTTAGCGGGAGAACCGAGCAGTACTTC. Translated, it gives CASSQDIVSGRTEQYF.

The count of this clone is one. The chain employs TRBV7-9 and TRBJ2-7, with 10 bases matching TRBD2. Germline V gives CDR1 SEHNR, CDR2 FQNEAQ (reference sequence). The CDR3 has 18 residues. After removal of 4 bases from V and 0 bases from J, the junction contained 12 bases not matched to a gene. CDR3 in amino acids: CASSSGQGGTSVSYEQYF. The CDR3 coding sequence is TGTGCCAGCAGCTCAGGGCAGGGGGGGACTAGCGTCTCCTACGAGCAGTACTTC.

This clone was detected only once. V usage is TRBV6-5 and J usage is TRBJ2-7; TRBD1 matches 10 bases. This CDR3 is built from 15 residues. Germline V gene data show CDR1 as MNHEY and CDR2 as SVGAGI. The V segment lost 2 bases and the J segment 2 bases; nucleotides outside the gene matches: 3. The CDR3 DNA follows: TGTGCCAGCAGTTACCGGGACAGGGGAACCTACGAGCAGTACTTC. It yields the protein CASSYRDRGTYEQYF.

This rearrangement joins TRBV27 to TRBJ1-6, with D uncertain. This CDR3 is 14 amino acids long. Germline assignment: CDR1 MNHEY and CDR2 SMNVEV (reference sequence). Trimming left V 3 bases short and J 10 bases short, with 13 bases between. CDR3 loop: CASSFPEGGSPLHF. CDR3 DNA sequence: TGTGCCAGCAGTTTTCCTGAGGGAGGCTCACCCCTCCACTTT.

This rearrangement joins TRBV7-3 to TRBJ2-5, with 8 bases that match TRBD2. This CDR3 comprises 15 residues. Trimming at V came to 5 bases and at J to 5 bases, leaving 10 bases not matched to a gene. Looked up from germline, CDR1 is SGHTA and CDR2 is FQGTGA. The CDR3 DNA follows: TGTGCCAGCAGCCCGGGGAGCGGGAGCTTTGAGACCCAGTACTTC. Its protein is CASSPGSGSFETQYF. The entire variable domain, with the rest obtained from reference TRBV7-3 and TRBJ2-5, is as follows: GAGVSQTPSNKVTEKGKYVELRCDPISGHTALYWYRQSLGQGPEFLIYFQGTGAADDSGLPNDRFFAVRPEGSVSTLKIQRTERGDSAVYLCASSPGSGSFETQYFGPGTRLLVL.

This clone was recorded once. This rearrangement joins TRBV30 to TRBJ2-7; 10 bases are a match to TRBD1. CDR1 is GTSNPN, CDR2 SVGIG, per germline (reference sequence). CDR3 size: 14 residues. V shed 1 base and J 3 bases; nucleotides not matched to a gene: 3. CDR3 sequence reads: CAWSGGTGDYEQYF. For the CDR3, the DNA is TGTGCCTGGAGTGGTGGGACAGGGGACTACGAGCAGTACTTC. The whole variable domain, remainder taken from reference TRBV30 and TRBJ2-7, is SQTIHQWPATLVQPVGSPLSLECTVEGTSNPNLYWYRQAAGRGLQLLFYSVGIGQISSEVPQNLSASRPQDRQFILSSKKLLLSDSGFYLCAWSGGTGDYEQYFGPGTRLTVT.

The rearrangement uses TRBV7-9 and TRBJ1-3, with D possibly TRBD1 on 6 matching bases. The CDR3 runs 14 residues. Germline CDR1 SEHNR, CDR2 FQNEAQ (reference sequence). The ends were cut back, 6 bases at V and 0 bases at J, with 9 bases in the middle. The DNA for the CDR3 is TGTGCCAGCAGGGGGGCAAGCTCTGGAAACACCATATATTTT. Translation: CASRGASSGNTIYF.

V is TRBV7-3 and J is TRBJ1-6; TRBD1 is a possible D gene (5 bases). The CDR3 covers 13 residues. V dropped 2 bases and J dropped 9 bases, with 8 bases sitting between them. The germline V gene encodes CDR1 SGHTA and CDR2 FQGTGA. The CDR3: CASSLGGSSPLHF. The CDR3 DNA sequence: TGTGCCAGCAGCTTAGGGGGGTCTTCACCCCTCCACTTT.